This passage covers 25 T cell receptor beta chains from one sample sequenced in a study of T-cell reconstitution after alpha-beta-depleted transplantation in children. Preparation of the TCRbeta library used unique molecular identifiers. In TCRdb, the PCR reads were re-called with MiXCR into one record per CDR3 protein. The sample lists over 300,000 distinct CDR3 sequences, approximately 10% occurring once. Specimen: PBMCs from the stem cell graft donor, collected from the stem cell graft. Receptors were obtained from a human donor who donated a stem cell graft to a child with acute lymphoblastic leukemia.

This clonotype appeared many times. The chain uses TRBV7-9 and TRBJ2-5, with 8 bases matching TRBD1. After removal of 3 bases from V and 5 bases from J, the junction contained 5 bases not matched to a gene. CDR3 length equals 14 residues. Germline loops: CDR1 SEHNR, CDR2 FQNEAQ (reference sequence). The CDR3 loop reads CASSLGRGRETQYF. CDR3 nucleotides: TGTGCCAGCAGCTTGGGCAGGGGGCGTGAGACCCAGTACTTC.

This chain uses TRBV27 with TRBJ2-5; no clear D gene. V dropped 11 bases and J dropped 2 bases, with 9 bases sitting between them. The CDR3 extends over 11 amino acids. In germline, CDR1 is MNHEY, CDR2 SMNVEV (reference sequence). The CDR3 coding sequence is TGTGCCGTTGGCAGGCAAGAGACCCAGTACTTC. This encodes CAVGRQETQYF.

The chain has TRBV18 and TRBJ2-2; 10 nucleotides line up with TRBD1. CDR1 and CDR2 (germline): KGHSH, LQKENI. Unmatched junction bases numbered 6, after V lost 5 bases and J lost 3 bases. The CDR3 extends over 16 amino acids. This CDR3 reads CASSSADRGYTGELFF. In DNA form, the CDR3 reads TGTGCCAGCTCATCAGCGGACAGGGGGTACACCGGGGAGCTGTTTTTT.

This clonotype was counted only a few times. This rearrangement joins TRBV3-1 to TRBJ1-4; no clear D. CDR1 is LGHDT, CDR2 YNNKEL, per germline (reference sequence). The CDR3 loop spans 14 amino acids. The ends were cut back, 1 base at V and 8 bases at J, with 11 bases in the middle. CDR3 amino acids: CASSQVVGEEKLFF. CDR3 nucleotides: TGTGCCAGCAGCCAAGTGGTCGGGGAGGAAAAACTGTTTTTT. Complete variable domain (other parts from reference TRBV3-1 and TRBJ1-4): DTAVSQTPKYLVTQMGNDKSIKCEQNLGHDTMYWYKQDSKKFLKIMFSYNNKELIINETVPNRFSPKSPDKAHLNLHINSLELGDSAVYFCASSQVVGEEKLFFGSGTQLSVL.

This clonotype was seen many times. The V gene is TRBV4-3, the J gene TRBJ2-7, with 9 bases lining up with TRBD2. The CDR3 length is 15 residues. V was pared by 0 bases and J by 2 bases, with 2 bases of the junction left unmatched. Germline V gene data show CDR1 as LGHNA and CDR2 as YSLEER. CDR3 amino acids: CASSQDAGGPYEQYF. In nucleotides, the CDR3 is TGCGCCAGCAGCCAAGATGCGGGAGGGCCCTACGAGCAGTACTTC.

This clonotype appeared a few times. This rearrangement joins TRBV12-3 or TRBV12-4 to TRBJ2-1, with D possibly matching TRBD2 (5 bases). This CDR3 region has 16 residues. The germline V and J ends were trimmed by 5 bases and 3 bases, with 17 bases remaining between them. Here the CDR3 DNA reads TGTGCCAGCAGTGCCTCGACCGAGGGCGGCTACAATGAGCAGTTCTTC. It translates to CASSASTEGGYNEQFF.

This chain joins TRBV7-6 and TRBJ2-7, with 8 bases identical to TRBD2. The length of the CDR3 is 16 residues. V dropped 1 base and J dropped 4; count of bases not matched to a gene: 9. Germline CDR1 reads SGHVS; CDR2 reads FNYEAQ. The CDR3 nucleotides are TGTGCCAGCAGCTTAGGAGCAGCGGGGGCCGGGTACGAGCAGTACTTC. The encoded protein is CASSLGAAGAGYEQYF.

The table lists this clonotype with many counts. V and J are TRBV14 and TRBJ2-3, with D tentatively TRBD1 (6 bases). The CDR3 runs to 17 residues. Per the germline V gene, CDR1 is SGHDN and CDR2 is FVKESK. Trimming removed 2 bases from V and 1 base from J, with 16 bases in between. In DNA form, the CDR3 reads TGTGCCAGCAGCCAACGAACAGGGATGGTAGGCACAGATACGCAGTATTTT. This sequence encodes CASSQRTGMVGTDTQYF.

In regard to this clonotype: The junction and the germline gene differ at one end; a read error may be behind it. The chain employs TRBV6-5 and TRBJ2-4; tentative D call: TRBD2 (5 bases). CDR1 is MNHEY and CDR2 is SVGAGI in the germline V gene. The CDR3 contains 13 residues. CDR3 sequence: CASSSGEHNSQYF. CDR3 nucleotide sequence: TGTGCCAGCAGTTCCGGGGAGCATAACAGTCAGTACTTC.

This clonotype has more than one count but fewer than ten. The CDR3 DNA follows: TGTGCCAGCAAGACCGTTAGTGGATACAATGAGCAGTTCTTC. The encoded protein is CASKTVSGYNEQFF. V is TRBV27 and J is TRBJ2-1; D gene ambiguous. The CDR3 length is 14 residues. The V and J ends lost 7 bases and 4 bases respectively, with 14 bases between them. In germline, CDR1 is MNHEY, CDR2 SMNVEV (reference sequence).

The sample holds many counts of this clonotype. The V gene is TRBV5-6, the J gene TRBJ2-2, with D possibly TRBD1 on 6 matching bases. The V gene's germline CDR1 is SGHDT and CDR2 YYEEEE. The CDR3 totals 15 residues. V dropped 4 bases and J dropped 0 bases, with 10 bases sitting between them. This CDR3 is CASSNQGPNTGELFF. For the CDR3, the DNA is TGTGCCAGCAGCAACCAGGGGCCGAACACCGGGGAGCTGTTTTTT.

This clonotype was seen repeatedly, ten times or more. The genes are TRBV12-3 or TRBV12-4 and TRBJ1-3, with D possibly matching TRBD1 (5 bases). The length of the CDR3 is 16 residues. V lost 7 bases and J lost 0, with 16 bases in between. CDR3 sequence (DNA): TGTGCCAGCACCACGCGGGGGTTCAGCTCTGGAAACACCATATATTTT. Translation: CASTTRGFSSGNTIYF.

This clonotype was counted many times. The genes are TRBV29-1 and TRBJ2-7; maybe TRBD2 (5 bases). The CDR3 spans 14 residues. Germline CDR1 reads SQVTM; CDR2 reads ANQGSEA. V was shortened by 3 bases and J by 0 bases, with 12 bases between the two germline ends. The CDR3 is CSVDGISSSYEQYF. As DNA, the CDR3 is TGCAGCGTTGACGGGATCTCTAGCTCCTACGAGCAGTACTTC.

This clonotype has more than one count but fewer than ten. The V and J genes are TRBV24-1 and TRBJ1-2; 8 bases fit TRBD1. The junction had 11 bases not matched to a gene; V was cut back by 4 bases and J by 8 bases. This CDR3 contains 15 residues. Germline CDR1 and CDR2: KGHDR and SFDVKD. This chain's CDR3 is CATSETGTGSTGYTF. Here the CDR3 DNA reads TGTGCCACCAGTGAAACCGGGACAGGTTCGACCGGCTACACCTTC.

The rearrangement joins TRBV7-6 to TRBJ2-7, with 11 bases fitting TRBD2. The CDR3 totals 16 residues. Germline lookup yields CDR1 SGHVS and CDR2 FNYEAQ. The junction had 8 bases not matched to a gene; V was cut back by 3 bases and J by 4 bases. This chain's CDR3 is CASSLGTSGRLYEQYF. CDR3 nucleotide sequence: TGTGCCAGCAGCTTGGGTACTAGCGGGAGATTATACGAGCAGTACTTC.

This clonotype turned up a few times. This chain uses TRBV6-2 or TRBV6-3 with TRBJ1-5; 8 positions agree with TRBD1. The CDR3 is 20 residues long. Germline values: CDR1 MNHEY, CDR2 SVGEGT. Losses at the gene ends were 10 bases for V and 1 base for J; bases not matched to a gene: 24. Here the CDR3 reads CATEPFAPGTGIISNQPQHF. CDR3 DNA: TGTGCCACCGAGCCATTTGCCCCGGGGACAGGCATTATAAGCAATCAGCCCCAGCATTTT.

The chain couples TRBV20-1 to TRBJ2-7; TRBD1 matches at 10 bases. Losses at the gene ends were 6 bases for V and 0 bases for J; bases not matched to a gene: 5. Germline assignment: CDR1 DFQATT and CDR2 SNEGSKA (reference sequence). The CDR3 has 14 residues. CDR3 in DNA: TGCAGTGCGCGACAGGGGGCGATCTCCTACGAGCAGTACTTC. This gives the protein CSARQGAISYEQYF.

This clonotype showed up just a few times. The CDR3 spells CSARNRFFGELFF. The CDR3 nucleotides are TGCAGTGCTAGAAACAGGTTTTTCGGGGAGCTGTTTTTT. The rearrangement uses TRBV20-1 and TRBJ2-2, with a tentative D call TRBD1 (5 bases). V lost 2 bases, J lost 7 bases, and 11 bases lay in between. Germline assignment: CDR1 DFQATT and CDR2 SNEGSKA (reference sequence). This CDR3 spans 13 amino acids.

This clonotype was detected many times. V is TRBV7-2 and J is TRBJ2-3; D might be TRBD1 or TRBD2, each matching 6 bases. Germline V gene data show CDR1 as SGHTA and CDR2 as FQGNSA. V lost 2 bases and J 3 bases, leaving 18 bases between the germline ends. This CDR3 comprises 17 residues. CDR3 amino acids: CASSLRGDPRRTDTQYF. CDR3 coding DNA: TGTGCCAGCAGCTTAAGGGGGGACCCTAGGAGAACAGATACGCAGTATTTT.

This clonotype was seen ten or more times. The chain recombines TRBV20-1 with TRBJ2-2, with D possibly being TRBD1 (6 bases). V shed 0 bases and J shed 3 bases, with 14 bases lying between them. The CDR3 runs to 16 residues. CDR1 is DFQATT, CDR2 SNEGSKA, per germline (reference sequence). The CDR3 sequence is CSAREVGQGYTGELFF. The CDR3 DNA reads as TGCAGTGCTAGAGAGGTCGGGCAGGGGTACACCGGGGAGCTGTTTTTT.

This chain joins TRBV6-2 or TRBV6-3 and TRBJ1-5; 8 nucleotides match TRBD1. Germline V CDR1 and CDR2: MNHEY, SVGEGT. Germline trimming cut 5 bases from V and 2 bases from J; bases unmatched to any gene: 14. This CDR3 is 18 amino acids long. CDR3 bases: TGTGCCAGCAGTCGACTAGGACAGGGCGCCTTCGGCAATCAGCCCCAGCATTTT. Translating it yields CASSRLGQGAFGNQPQHF.

V gene TRBV20-1 combines with J gene TRBJ2-7; D remains ambiguous. CDR1 and CDR2 from the germline V gene are DFQATT and SNEGSKA (reference sequence). The germline V and J ends were trimmed by 3 bases and 4 bases, with 16 bases remaining between them. The CDR3 loop spans 14 amino acids. CDR3 protein: CSASSGSLAYEQYF. The CDR3 DNA follows: TGCAGTGCTAGCTCCGGGTCCCTCGCATACGAGCAGTACTTC.

On this clonotype: This clone may be a read error of a much larger clone one base away. The CDR3 DNA reads as TGTGTCATCAGTGAGTCGGTCGGAACGAACACCGGGGAGCTGTTTTTT. It specifies CVISESVGTNTGELFF. The chain combines TRBV10-3 with TRBJ2-2; D gene unclear. There are 16 residues in the CDR3. From germline, CDR1 is ENHRY and CDR2 SYGVKD.

The genes are TRBV7-2 and TRBJ2-2, with D hard to call. The V end was cut by 11 bases, the J end by 2 bases, with 18 bases between. Germline CDR1 is SGHTA and CDR2 is FQGNSA. The CDR3 runs 15 residues. This chain's CDR3 is CASRRQSLNTGELFF. For the CDR3, the DNA is TGTGCCTCCCGGCGGCAGTCCTTAAACACCGGGGAGCTGTTTTTT. The whole variable domain, filled in from reference TRBV7-2 and TRBJ2-2, reads GAGVSQSPSNKVTEKGKDVELRCDPISGHTALYWYRQSLGQGLEFLIYFQGNSAPDKSGLPSDRFSAERTGGSVSTLTIQRTQQEDSAVYLCASRRQSLNTGELFFGEGSRLTVL.

The V and J genes are TRBV4-3 and TRBJ2-7; 11 bases agree with TRBD2. This CDR3 spans 19 amino acids. J lost 1 base, V lost 1 base, and 12 bases had no gene match. CDR1 is LGHNA and CDR2 is YSLEER in the germline V gene. The CDR3: CASSQARVAGGIVSYEQYF. The CDR3 nucleotides are TGCGCCAGCAGCCAAGCCCGAGTAGCGGGAGGGATAGTATCCTACGAGCAGTACTTC.